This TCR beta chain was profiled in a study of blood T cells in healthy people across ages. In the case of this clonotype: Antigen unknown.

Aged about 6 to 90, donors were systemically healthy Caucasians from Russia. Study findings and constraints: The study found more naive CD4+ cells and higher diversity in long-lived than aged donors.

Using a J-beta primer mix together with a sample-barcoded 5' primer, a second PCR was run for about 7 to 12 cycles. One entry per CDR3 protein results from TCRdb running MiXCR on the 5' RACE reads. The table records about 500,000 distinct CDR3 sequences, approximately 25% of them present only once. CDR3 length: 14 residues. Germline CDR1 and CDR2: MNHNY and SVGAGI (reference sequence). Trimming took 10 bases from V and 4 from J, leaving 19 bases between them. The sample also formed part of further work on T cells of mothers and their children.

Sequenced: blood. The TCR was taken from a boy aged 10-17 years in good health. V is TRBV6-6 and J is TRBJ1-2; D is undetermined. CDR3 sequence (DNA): TGTGCCACCAACGCCTTTCAGACTCCCTATGGCTACACCTTC. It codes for CATNAFQTPYGYTF.